The present TCR beta chain was sequenced within a study of cytomegalovirus exposure and HLA in healthy donors. Study background: The study placed less than 90% of its roughly 430 genotyped donors in the Caucasian-associated ancestry cluster. Findings and limits, study-wide: Analysis was carried out at a later point, and it linked a missense DCLRE1C variant to TCR beta V- and J-gene trimming. In the analysis, some V segments, TRBV6-2 and TRBV6-3 included, were excluded as indistinguishable.

Trimming shortened V by 1 base and J by 0 bases, and 11 bases separated the two germline ends. Germline V gene data show CDR1 as SGHKS and CDR2 as YYEKEE (reference sequence). This CDR3 region has 15 residues. Use of 60 Vbeta and 13 Jbeta primers characterized the PCR. The table came from immunoSEQ multiplex PCR; TCRdb's copy has only in-frame clones and leaves some out. The sample lists about 140,000 clones, roughly 75% occurring once. Notes on this clone: Its specificity is unknown.

The TCR originated in a man aged 35-49 years in good health and CMV-seropositive. Sequences were obtained from PBMCs. The V call is TRBV5-5, the J call TRBJ2-7; possible D gene TRBD1, 5 bases. The CDR3 loop is CASSLLTGLSYEQYF. The CDR3 DNA is TGTGCCAGCAGCTTGCTAACAGGCCTCTCCTACGAGCAGTACTTC.